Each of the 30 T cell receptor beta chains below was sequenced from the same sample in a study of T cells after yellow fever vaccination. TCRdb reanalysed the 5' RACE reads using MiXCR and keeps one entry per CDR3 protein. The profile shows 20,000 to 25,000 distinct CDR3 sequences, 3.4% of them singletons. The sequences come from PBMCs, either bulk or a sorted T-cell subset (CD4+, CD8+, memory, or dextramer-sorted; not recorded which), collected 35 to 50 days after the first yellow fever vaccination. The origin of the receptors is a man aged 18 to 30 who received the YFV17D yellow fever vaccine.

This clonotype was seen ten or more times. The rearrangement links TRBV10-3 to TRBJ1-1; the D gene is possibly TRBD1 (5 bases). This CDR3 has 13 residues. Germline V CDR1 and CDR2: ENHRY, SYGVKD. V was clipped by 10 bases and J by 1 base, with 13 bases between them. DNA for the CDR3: TGTGCCAGTAACACACAGGAGAACACTGAAGCTTTCTTT. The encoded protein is CASNTQENTEAFF.

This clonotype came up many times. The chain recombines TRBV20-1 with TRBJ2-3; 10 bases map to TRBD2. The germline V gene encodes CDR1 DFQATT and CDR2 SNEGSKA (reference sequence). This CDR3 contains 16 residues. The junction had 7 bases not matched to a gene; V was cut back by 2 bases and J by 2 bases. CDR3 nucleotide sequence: TGCAGTGCTAGACCCCTAGCGGGGGAGACCACAGATACGCAGTATTTT. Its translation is CSARPLAGETTDTQYF.

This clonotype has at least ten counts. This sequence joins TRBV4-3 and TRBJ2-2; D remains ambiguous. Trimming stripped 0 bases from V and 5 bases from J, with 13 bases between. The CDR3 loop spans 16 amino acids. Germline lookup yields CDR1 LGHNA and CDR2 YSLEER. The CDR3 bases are TGCGCCAGCAGCCAAGAACACCGCCCGAGGACCGGGGAGCTGTTTTTT. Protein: CASSQEHRPRTGELFF.

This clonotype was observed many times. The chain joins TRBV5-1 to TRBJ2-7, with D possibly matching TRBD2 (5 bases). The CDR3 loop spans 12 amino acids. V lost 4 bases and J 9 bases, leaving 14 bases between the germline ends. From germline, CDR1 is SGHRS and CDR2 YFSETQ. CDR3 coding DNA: TGCGCCAGCAGCCTGGACTGGATGGGGCAGTACGTC. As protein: CASSLDWMGQYV.

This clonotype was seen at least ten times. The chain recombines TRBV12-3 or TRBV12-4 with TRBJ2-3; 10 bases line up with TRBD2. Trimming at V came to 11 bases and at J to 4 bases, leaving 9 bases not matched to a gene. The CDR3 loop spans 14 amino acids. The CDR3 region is CAAREAGGPDTQYF. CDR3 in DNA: TGTGCCGCAAGGGAAGCGGGGGGGCCAGATACGCAGTATTTT.

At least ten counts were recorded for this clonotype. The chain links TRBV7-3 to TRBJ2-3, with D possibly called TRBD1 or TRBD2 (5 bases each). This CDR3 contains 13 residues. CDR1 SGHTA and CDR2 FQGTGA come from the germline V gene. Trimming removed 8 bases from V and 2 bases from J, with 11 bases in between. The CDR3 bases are TGTGCCAGCTCACGGGGCATCACAGATACGCAGTATTTT. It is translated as CASSRGITDTQYF.

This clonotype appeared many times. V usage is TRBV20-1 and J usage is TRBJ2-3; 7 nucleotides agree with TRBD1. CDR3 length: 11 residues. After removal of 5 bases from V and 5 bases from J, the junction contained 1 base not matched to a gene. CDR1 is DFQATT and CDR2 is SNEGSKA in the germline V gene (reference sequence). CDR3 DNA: TGCAGTGCTCCAGGGGGAGATACGCAGTATTTT. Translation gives CSAPGGDTQYF.

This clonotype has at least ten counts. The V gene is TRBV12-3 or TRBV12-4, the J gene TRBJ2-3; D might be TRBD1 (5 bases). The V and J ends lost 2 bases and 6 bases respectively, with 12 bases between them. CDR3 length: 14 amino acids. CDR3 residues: CASSLTGAADTQYF. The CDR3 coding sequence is TGTGCCAGCAGTTTAACTGGGGCTGCGGATACGCAGTATTTT.

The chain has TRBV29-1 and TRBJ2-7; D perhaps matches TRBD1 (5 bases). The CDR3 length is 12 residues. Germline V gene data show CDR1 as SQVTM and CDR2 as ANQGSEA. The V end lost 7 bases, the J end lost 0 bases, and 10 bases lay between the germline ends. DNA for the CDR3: TGCAGCGCGGCACAGGCCTCCTACGAGCAGTACTTC. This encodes CSAAQASYEQYF.

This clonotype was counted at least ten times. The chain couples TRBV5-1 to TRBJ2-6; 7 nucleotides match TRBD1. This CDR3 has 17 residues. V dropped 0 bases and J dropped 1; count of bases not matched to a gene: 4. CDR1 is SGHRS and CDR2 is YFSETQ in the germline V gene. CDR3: CASSLGQGGSGANVLTF. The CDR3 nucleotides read TGCGCCAGCAGCTTGGGACAGGGTGGGTCTGGGGCCAACGTCCTGACTTTC.

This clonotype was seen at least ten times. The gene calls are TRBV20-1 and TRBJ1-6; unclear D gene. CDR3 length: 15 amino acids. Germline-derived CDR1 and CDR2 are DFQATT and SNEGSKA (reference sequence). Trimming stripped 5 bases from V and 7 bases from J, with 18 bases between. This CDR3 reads CSARQAGVGNSPLHF. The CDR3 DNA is TGCAGTGCTCGTCAGGCTGGGGTGGGGAATTCACCCCTCCACTTT.

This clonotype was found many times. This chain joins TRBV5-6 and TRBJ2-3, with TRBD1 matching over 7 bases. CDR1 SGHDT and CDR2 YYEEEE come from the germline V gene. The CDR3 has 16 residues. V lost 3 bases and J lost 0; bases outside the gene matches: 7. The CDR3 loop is CASSSTGSSSTDTQYF. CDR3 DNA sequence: TGTGCCAGCAGCTCGACAGGGTCCTCTAGCACAGATACGCAGTATTTT. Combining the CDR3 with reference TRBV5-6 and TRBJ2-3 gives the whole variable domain DAGVTQSPTHLIKTRGQQVTLRCSPKSGHDTVSWYQQALGQGPQFIFQYYEEEERQRGNFPDRFSGHQFPNYSSELNVNALLLGDSALYLCASSSTGSSSTDTQYFGPGTRLTVL.

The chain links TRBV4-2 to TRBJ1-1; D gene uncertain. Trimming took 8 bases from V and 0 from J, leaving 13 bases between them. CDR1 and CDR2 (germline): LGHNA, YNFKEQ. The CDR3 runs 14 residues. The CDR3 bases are TGTGCCAGCGGCCCTGGATCGTTGAACACTGAAGCTTTCTTT. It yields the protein CASGPGSLNTEAFF.

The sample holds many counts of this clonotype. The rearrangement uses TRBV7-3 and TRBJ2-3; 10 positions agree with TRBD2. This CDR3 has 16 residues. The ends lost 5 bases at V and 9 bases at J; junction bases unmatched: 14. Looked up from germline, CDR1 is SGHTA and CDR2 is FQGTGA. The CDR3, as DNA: TGTGCCAGCAGCCCGAATGAGCGGGGGGGCACCCGAACGCAGTATTTT. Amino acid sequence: CASSPNERGGTRTQYF.

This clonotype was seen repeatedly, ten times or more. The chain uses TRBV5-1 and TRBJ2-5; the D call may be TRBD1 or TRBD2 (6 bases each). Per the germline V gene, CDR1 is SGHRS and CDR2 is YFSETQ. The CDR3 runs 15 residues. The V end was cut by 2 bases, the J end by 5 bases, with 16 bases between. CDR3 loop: CASSFDRGRGETQYF. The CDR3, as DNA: TGCGCCAGCAGCTTTGATCGGGGGCGCGGGGAGACCCAGTACTTC.

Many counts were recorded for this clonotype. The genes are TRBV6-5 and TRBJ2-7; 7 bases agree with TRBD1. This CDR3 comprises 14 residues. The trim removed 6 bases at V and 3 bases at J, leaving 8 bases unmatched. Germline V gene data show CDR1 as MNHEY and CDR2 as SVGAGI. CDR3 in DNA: TGTGCCAGCAGGGCAACGGGACAGAACTACGAGCAGTACTTC. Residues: CASRATGQNYEQYF.

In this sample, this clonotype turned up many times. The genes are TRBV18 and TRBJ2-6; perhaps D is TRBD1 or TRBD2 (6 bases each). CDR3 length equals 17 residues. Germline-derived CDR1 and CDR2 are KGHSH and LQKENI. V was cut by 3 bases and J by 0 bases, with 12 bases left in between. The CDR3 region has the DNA TGTGCCAGCTCACCCTACGGGGGCGGCTCTGGGGCCAACGTCCTGACTTTC. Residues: CASSPYGGGSGANVLTF.

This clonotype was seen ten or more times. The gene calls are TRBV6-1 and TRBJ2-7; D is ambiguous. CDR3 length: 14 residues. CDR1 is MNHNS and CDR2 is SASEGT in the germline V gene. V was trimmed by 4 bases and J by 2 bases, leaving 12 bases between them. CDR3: CASSAQTVTYEQYV. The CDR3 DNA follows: TGTGCCAGCAGTGCTCAGACCGTAACCTACGAGCAGTACGTC.

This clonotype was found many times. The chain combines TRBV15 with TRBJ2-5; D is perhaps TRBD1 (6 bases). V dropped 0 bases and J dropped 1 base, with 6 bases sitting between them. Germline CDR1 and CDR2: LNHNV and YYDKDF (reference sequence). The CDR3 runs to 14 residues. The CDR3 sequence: CATSRDRGQETQYF. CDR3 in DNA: TGTGCCACCAGCAGAGACAGGGGCCAAGAGACCCAGTACTTC.

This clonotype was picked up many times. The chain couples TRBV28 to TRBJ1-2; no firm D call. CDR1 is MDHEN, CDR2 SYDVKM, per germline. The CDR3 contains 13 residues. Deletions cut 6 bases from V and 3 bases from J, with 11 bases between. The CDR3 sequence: CASSPRLDYGYTF. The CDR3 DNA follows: TGTGCCAGCAGCCCCCGTCTCGACTATGGCTACACCTTC.

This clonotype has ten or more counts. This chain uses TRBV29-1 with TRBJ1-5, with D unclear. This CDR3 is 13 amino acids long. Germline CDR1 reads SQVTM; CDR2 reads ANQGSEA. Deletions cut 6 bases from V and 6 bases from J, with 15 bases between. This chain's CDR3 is CSVLHTVFQPQHF. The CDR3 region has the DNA TGCAGCGTACTTCACACCGTGTTTCAGCCCCAGCATTTT.

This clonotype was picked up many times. For the CDR3, the DNA is TGTGCCAGCAGCCAAGGTAGCGGGACCTACGAGCAGTACTTC. Its protein product is CASSQGSGTYEQYF. J is TRBJ2-7 and V is TRBV7-2, with 8 nucleotides matching TRBD2. The V gene end was trimmed by 5 bases and the J gene end by 2 bases; junction bases not matched to a gene: 5. The length of the CDR3 is 14 residues. Germline CDR1 is SGHTA and CDR2 is FQGNSA.

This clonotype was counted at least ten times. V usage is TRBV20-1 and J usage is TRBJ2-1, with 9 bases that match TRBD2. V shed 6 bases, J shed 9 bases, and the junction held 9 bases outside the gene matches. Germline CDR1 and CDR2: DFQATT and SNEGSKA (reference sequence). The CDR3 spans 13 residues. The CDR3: CSAERGAHGEQFF. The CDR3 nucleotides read TGCAGTGCGGAGCGGGGGGCTCACGGTGAGCAGTTCTTC.

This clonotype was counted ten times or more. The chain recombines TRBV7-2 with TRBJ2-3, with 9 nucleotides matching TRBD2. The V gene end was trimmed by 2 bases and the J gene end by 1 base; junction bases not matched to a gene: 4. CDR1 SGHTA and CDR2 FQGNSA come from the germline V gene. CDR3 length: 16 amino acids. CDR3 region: CASSLQSSGGTDTQYF. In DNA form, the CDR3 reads TGTGCCAGCAGCTTACAGTCTAGCGGGGGCACAGATACGCAGTATTTT.

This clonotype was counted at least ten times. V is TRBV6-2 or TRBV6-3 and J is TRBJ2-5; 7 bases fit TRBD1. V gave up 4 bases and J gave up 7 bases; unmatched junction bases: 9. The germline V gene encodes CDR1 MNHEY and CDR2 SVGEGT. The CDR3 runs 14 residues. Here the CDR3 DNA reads TGTGCCAGCAGTTCCGGACCCGCAGGGGGGACCCAGTACTTC. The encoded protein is CASSSGPAGGTQYF.

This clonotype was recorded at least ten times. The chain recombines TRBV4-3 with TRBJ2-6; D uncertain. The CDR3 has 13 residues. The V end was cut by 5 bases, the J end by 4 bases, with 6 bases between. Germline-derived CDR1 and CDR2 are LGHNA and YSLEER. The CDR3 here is CASSSLGANVLTF. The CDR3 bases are TGCGCCAGCAGCTCCCTAGGGGCCAACGTCCTGACTTTC.

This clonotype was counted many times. The CDR3 loop is CASRDPGNYGYTF. In DNA, the CDR3 is TGCGCCAGCCGGGACCCAGGGAACTATGGCTACACCTTC. The chain is built from TRBV4-1 and TRBJ1-2; D possibly corresponds to TRBD1 (5 bases). The CDR3 is made up of 13 amino acids. V was pared by 8 bases and J by 2 bases, with 12 bases between. Germline-derived CDR1 and CDR2 are MGHRA and YSYEKL.

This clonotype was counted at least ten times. The CDR3 region is CASSLGTRHGYTF. The CDR3 region has the DNA TGTGCCAGCAGCCTGGGGACAAGACATGGCTACACCTTC. The chain couples TRBV6-5 to TRBJ1-2; D is perhaps TRBD1 (6 bases). Trimming shortened V by 6 bases and J by 6 bases, and 14 bases separated the two germline ends. In germline, CDR1 is MNHEY, CDR2 SVGAGI. The CDR3 spans 13 residues.

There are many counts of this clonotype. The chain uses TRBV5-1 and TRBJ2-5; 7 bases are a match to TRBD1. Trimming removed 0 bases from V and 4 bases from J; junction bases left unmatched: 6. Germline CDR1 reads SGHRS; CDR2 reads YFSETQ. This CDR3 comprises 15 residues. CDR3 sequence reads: CASSLAQTGRETQYF. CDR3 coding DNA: TGCGCCAGCAGCTTGGCCCAGACAGGGAGAGAGACCCAGTACTTC. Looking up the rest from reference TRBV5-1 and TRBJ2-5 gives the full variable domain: KAGVTQTPRYLIKTRGQQVTLSCSPISGHRSVSWYQQTPGQGLQFLFEYFSETQRNKGNFPGRFSGRQFSNSRSEMNVSTLELGDSALYLCASSLAQTGRETQYFGPGTRLLVL.

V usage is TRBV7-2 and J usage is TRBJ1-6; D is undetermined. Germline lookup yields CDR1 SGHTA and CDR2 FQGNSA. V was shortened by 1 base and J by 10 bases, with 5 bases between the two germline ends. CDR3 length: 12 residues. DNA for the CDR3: TGTGCCAGCAGCTTAGTGGGGTCACCCCTCCACTTT. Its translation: CASSLVGSPLHF.